Below are 6 T cell receptor beta chains sequenced from a single sample in a study of blood T cell repertoires in COVID-19. Clones were read by immunoSEQ multiplex PCR, and TCRdb kept only the in-frame ones, dropping some. The sample has 92,000 or so clones; about 91% are singletons. Sequenced input: peripheral blood. The source is a man aged 55 to 69 with acute or convalescent COVID-19.

This chain uses TRBV5-1 with TRBJ1-5; D unresolved. Trimming stripped 5 bases from V and 0 bases from J, with 6 bases between. CDR3 size: 13 residues. In germline, CDR1 is SGHRS, CDR2 YFSETQ. The CDR3 loop is CASRESSNQPQHF. In DNA, the CDR3 is TGCGCCAGCAGAGAGAGTAGCAATCAGCCCCAGCATTTT. Complete variable domain (other parts from reference TRBV5-1 and TRBJ1-5): KAGVTQTPRYLIKTRGQQVTLSCSPISGHRSVSWYQQTPGQGLQFLFEYFSETQRNKGNFPGRFSGRQFSNSRSEMNVSTLELGDSALYLCASRESSNQPQHFGDGTRLSIL.

This chain connects TRBV6-5 to TRBJ2-1; a weak D match, TRBD1 (6 bases). Trimming removed 0 bases from V and 5 bases from J, with 11 bases in between. The CDR3 has 15 amino acids. Germline CDR1 MNHEY, CDR2 SVGAGI. CDR3 loop: CASSYSGGIHNEQFF. CDR3 DNA: TGTGCCAGCAGTTACTCAGGGGGAATCCACAATGAGCAGTTCTTC.

V is TRBV19 and J is TRBJ2-7, with TRBD2 identical over 7 bases. The CDR3 contains 14 residues. V shed 6 bases and J 4 bases; nucleotides not matched to a gene: 9. The germline gives CDR1 LNHDA, CDR2 SQIVND (reference sequence). CDR3 region: CASRVREGGYEQYF. Written as DNA, the CDR3 is TGTGCCAGTAGAGTCCGTGAGGGAGGGTACGAGCAGTACTTC.

The rearrangement links TRBV5-4 to TRBJ1-4; TRBD1 might be the D (6 bases). Trimming took 4 bases from V and 4 from J, leaving 17 bases between them. This CDR3 region has 16 residues. Germline values: CDR1 SGHNT, CDR2 YYREEE (reference sequence). CDR3 protein: CASSPDGQNFNEKLFF. In DNA form, the CDR3 reads TGTGCCAGCAGCCCGGACGGACAGAACTTTAATGAAAAACTGTTTTTT.

The chain has TRBV2 and TRBJ2-7; D is unresolved. CDR1 and CDR2 from the germline V gene are SNHLY and FYNNEI. There are 13 residues in the CDR3. V was cut by 10 bases and J by 6 bases, with 19 bases left in between. The CDR3 nucleotides read TGTGCCACCAGCGAGGCTCCTGGCTCCGAGCAGTACTTC. This translates into CATSEAPGSEQYF.

The chain recombines TRBV24-1 with TRBJ2-3, with 9 bases aligning to TRBD1. Germline CDR1 reads KGHDR; CDR2 reads SFDVKD. The CDR3 covers 16 residues. Germline trimming cut 5 bases from V and 1 base from J; bases unmatched to any gene: 6. The CDR3: CATSGTGGPGTDTQYF. CDR3 DNA sequence: TGTGCCACCAGTGGTACAGGGGGCCCGGGCACAGATACGCAGTATTTT.